This section outlines one TCR beta chain sequence together with its context. Its antigen is not known. With 60 Vbeta and 13 Jbeta primers, the PCR was carried out. Sequencing was performed with immunoSEQ multiplex PCR; in TCRdb, only in-frame clones are kept and a portion is missing. Found here are 90,000 to 140,000 clones, roughly 80% of them singletons; the top ten hold 6.9%. This sample stems from a study of cytomegalovirus exposure and HLA in healthy donors. Study observations and caveats: Three chains linked to CMV were shown in vitro to be specific for CMV antigens.

The CDR3 is 15 residues long. Germline CDR1 reads SGHRS; CDR2 reads YFSETQ. With 4 bases clipped from V and 0 bases from J, the junction kept 1 base outside the gene matches. The V gene is TRBV5-1, the J gene TRBJ2-7; 13 bases line up with TRBD2. The sequencing sample was made of PBMCs. The clonotype originates from a man aged 25-45 years in good health and CMV-seropositive. CDR3 DNA: TGCGCCAGCAGCCGGACTAGCGGGGGCTCCTACGAGCAGTACTTC. Amino acids: CASSRTSGGSYEQYF. The complete variable domain, with remaining parts taken from reference TRBV5-1 and TRBJ2-7, reads KAGVTQTPRYLIKTRGQQVTLSCSPISGHRSVSWYQQTPGQGLQFLFEYFSETQRNKGNFPGRFSGRQFSNSRSEMNVSTLELGDSALYLCASSRTSGGSYEQYFGPGTRLTVT.